Below are 8 T cell receptor beta chains sequenced from a single sample in a study of Ad26.COV2.S vaccination and SARS-CoV-2 variants. The data were produced by immunoSEQ multiplex PCR, yet TCRdb's version contains in-frame clones alone and is incomplete. This table has around 340,000 clones, around nine tenths appearing once. Treatment specified: about 20 received Ad26.COV2.S at low or high dose, single or two shots; about 5 received placebo; per-sample allocation not given. The study sampled participants on day 63 after the first vaccine or placebo injection. The sequenced sample was peripheral blood, obtained in a trial of Ad26.COV2.S vaccine versus placebo. These receptors were collected from a person between 18 and 59 years old who received the Ad26.COV2.S COVID-19 vaccine or a placebo.

This clone was seen once. The chain combines TRBV18 with TRBJ1-1, with D unclear. Germline V gives CDR1 KGHSH, CDR2 LQKENI. The CDR3 covers 12 residues. V was shortened by 5 bases and J by 4 bases, with 8 bases between the two germline ends. The CDR3 nucleotides read TGTGCCAGCTCAAAGGAGGGCACTGAAGCTTTCTTT. Translated: CASSKEGTEAFF.

The chain carries TRBV11-2 and TRBJ2-7; D gene ambiguous. CDR1 and CDR2 from the germline V gene are SGHAT and FQNNGV. The CDR3 has 13 residues. Trimming removed 1 base at V and 5 bases at J, with 9 bases between. The CDR3 DNA reads TGTGCCAGCAGCTTAGTCTCTGGCAACGAGCAGTACTTC. It is translated as CASSLVSGNEQYF.

This chain joins TRBV7-2 and TRBJ1-5, with TRBD1 matching over 10 bases. V was pared by 5 bases and J by 3 bases, with 4 bases of the junction left unmatched. The CDR3 has 15 amino acids. Germline V CDR1 and CDR2: SGHTA, FQGNSA. CDR3 coding DNA: TGTGCCAGCAGCGATCGACAGGGGGCCAATCAGCCCCAGCATTTT. It translates to CASSDRQGANQPQHF.

CDR3 in amino acids: CASSKLAPTYNEQFF. The CDR3 nucleotides read TGTGCCAGCAGTAAACTAGCGCCAACCTACAATGAGCAGTTCTTC. J is TRBJ2-1 and V is TRBV2; 7 bases are shared with TRBD2. Germline CDR1 is SNHLY and CDR2 is FYNNEI. The CDR3 loop spans 15 amino acids. V lost 5 bases to trimming and J lost 2 bases; unmatched junction nucleotides: 6. The entire variable domain, with the rest obtained from reference TRBV2 and TRBJ2-1, is as follows: EPEVTQTPSHQVTQMGQEVILRCVPISNHLYFYWYRQILGQKVEFLVSFYNNEISEKSEIFDDQFSVERPDGSNFTLKIRSTKLEDSAMYFCASSKLAPTYNEQFFGPGTRLTVL.

The chain recombines TRBV6-1 with TRBJ2-1, with TRBD2 matching 8 bases. Germline V gene sequence: CDR1 MNHNS, CDR2 SASEGT. The CDR3 loop spans 16 amino acids. J was trimmed by 0 bases and V by 4 bases; bases with no gene match: 5. DNA for the CDR3: TGTGCCAGCAGTGGCATCGGGACTAGCTCCTACAATGAGCAGTTCTTC. This sequence encodes CASSGIGTSSYNEQFF.

This clone was counted a few times. This sequence joins TRBV24-1 and TRBJ2-7, with D perhaps matching TRBD2 (5 bases). The CDR3 covers 15 residues. The V end lost 4 bases, the J end lost 7 bases, and 19 bases lay between the germline ends. The germline V gene has CDR1 KGHDR and CDR2 SFDVKD. The CDR3, as DNA: TGTGCCACCAGTGAACTTGGACCCGTCAGAGGGGAGCAGTACTTC. This sequence encodes CATSELGPVRGEQYF.

This sequence joins TRBV6-1 and TRBJ2-3, with 10 positions matching TRBD1. The CDR3 sequence is 15 residues long. Germline CDR1 and CDR2: MNHNS and SASEGT. Germline trimming cut 1 base from V and 3 bases from J; bases unmatched to any gene: 1. The CDR3: CASSEGTGGTDTQYF. The CDR3, as DNA: TGTGCCAGCAGTGAAGGGACAGGGGGGACAGATACGCAGTATTTT.

The rearrangement joins TRBV5-4 to TRBJ1-2; 9 bases align to TRBD1. The CDR3 spans 16 residues. Germline lookup yields CDR1 SGHNT and CDR2 YYREEE (reference sequence). Germline trimming cut 4 bases from V and 4 bases from J; bases unmatched to any gene: 11. In DNA form, the CDR3 reads TGTGCCAGCAGCACTCTACCCGGGACAGGGACCTATGGCTACACCTTC. It specifies CASSTLPGTGTYGYTF.